What follows describes a single T cell receptor (beta chain). No antigen is known for it. Base qualities are missing; no much larger clone stands one base away. This sample was included in a study of blood T cell repertoires in COVID-19 (dated by TCRdb to about 2020). With regard to the full study: Collaborator samples came from the United States, Italy and Spain and covered acute and convalescent phases of COVID-19. The prospective study material was composed of cDNA or gDNA derived from T cells, B-cell-depleted T cells, or PBMCs. Subjects who had been exposed to COVID-19, were actively infected with it, or had recovered from it provided the deeply sampled blood TCRbeta repertoires that made up the dataset. The repertoires were released in a freely available public database meant as a resource for research on the immune response to SARS-CoV-2. Samples came from the ongoing ImmuneRACE study (first 160 participants) plus 1,254 subjects from 6 global collaborators. A de-identified subject ID, COVID-19 status, age in years and sex were almost always included in the sample metadata. HLA class I and class II types, where available, came from metadata supplied by the sample provider rather than from assay-based typing.

TCRbeta CDR3 regions were amplified from genomic DNA by means of the immunoSEQ Assay, a bias-controlled multiplex PCR. The paper's data handling went like this. The number of nucleated cells in each sample was estimated by amplification of reference gene primers within the assay. To quantify the absolute abundance of each unique TCRbeta CDR3 rearrangement, sequence reads were collapsed and filtered. For each sample, productive Simpson clonality was calculated by taking the square root of Simpson's diversity index across productive rearrangements. The immuneACCESS repertoire file appears here via TCRdb, limited to in-frame rearrangements. These files lack a portion of the clones; in checked studies, under half of the deficit traces to unresolved V genes, and the cause of the others is not known. V and J calls and clone size are those listed in that table; D and trimming were worked out from the DNA. The table for this sample lists 450,000 or so clones; roughly 90% of them were counted only once. 0.8% to 0.9% of the sample lies in the top ten.

Study-wide conclusions, independent of this receptor: The quantity of clinical and demographic metadata differed by source and by participant and was supplied without curation.

One collaborating source in Seattle enrolled patients during active infection and followed them longitudinally through the course of disease. The collaborating institutions used their own protocols to collect whole blood in K2EDTA tubes. For TCRbeta analysis, collaborators shipped samples as frozen whole blood, isolated PBMCs, or DNA extracted from either of those sample types. Material for sequencing was peripheral blood. This receptor was identified in a man between 18 and 35 years old with COVID-19, enrolled during active disease.

The CDR3 region has the sequence CASSPYARTYEQYF. The DNA reads as follows: TGTGCCAGCAGCCCCTATGCCAGGACCTACGAGCAGTACTTC. The V and J genes are TRBV5-6 and TRBJ2-7, with the D gene too uncertain to name. The CDR3 spans 14 residues, from the cysteine through the phenylalanine. Only the CDR3 DNA is retained, 42 bases long and in frame from the first base. V and J lose 4 bases and 2 bases, and a span of 13 bases separates them. CDR1 and CDR2 are drawn from the germline V gene: SGHDT, YYEEEE.